This T cell receptor beta chain was sequenced in a study of OX40 agonist ivuxolimab in advanced cancers. Regarding this clone: One end of the junction is discordant with germline, which a read error may explain.

From germline, CDR1 is MNHGY and CDR2 SAAAGT. This CDR3 is 13 amino acids long. The assay was immunoSEQ multiplex PCR, and TCRdb's table has in-frame clones only and misses some. This repertoire shows approximately 730 clones, around 82% found once; its top ten account for about an eighth. Sampling was performed in a trial of the OX40 agonist ivuxolimab. This chain uses TRBV6-8 with TRBJ1-1; 9 bases are a match to TRBD1. The origin of this receptor is an adult with an advanced solid tumor such as melanoma, head and neck, liver or kidney cancer. As DNA, the CDR3 is TGTGCCATCAGTGGACAGGGGAGAACTGAAGCTTTCTTT. Translating it yields CAISGQGRTEAFF.